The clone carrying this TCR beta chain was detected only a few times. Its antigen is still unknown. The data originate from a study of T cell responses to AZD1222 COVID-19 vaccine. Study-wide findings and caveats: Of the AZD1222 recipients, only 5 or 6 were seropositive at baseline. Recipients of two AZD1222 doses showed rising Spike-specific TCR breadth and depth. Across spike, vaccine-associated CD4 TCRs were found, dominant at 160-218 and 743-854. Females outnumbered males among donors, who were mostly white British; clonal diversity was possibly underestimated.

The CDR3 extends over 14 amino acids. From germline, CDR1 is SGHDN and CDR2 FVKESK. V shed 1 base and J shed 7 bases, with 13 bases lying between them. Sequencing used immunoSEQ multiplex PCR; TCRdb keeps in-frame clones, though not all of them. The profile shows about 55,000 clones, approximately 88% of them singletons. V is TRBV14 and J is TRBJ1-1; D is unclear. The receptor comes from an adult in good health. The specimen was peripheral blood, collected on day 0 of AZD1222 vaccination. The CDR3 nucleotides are TGTGCCAGCAGCCAAGCGGCCAGAACCGGTGAAGCTTTCTTT. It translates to CASSQAARTGEAFF.